These 8 T cell receptor beta chains were all obtained from the same sample, sequenced in a study of glioma-infiltrating T cells. TCR alpha and beta CDR3 regions were amplified from RNA using iRepertoire nested multiplex PCR. TCRdb re-called the multiplex PCR reads with MiXCR, one entry per CDR3 protein. The sample yields more than 350,000 distinct CDR3 sequences, around 45% seen once. Sequencing input: glioma tissue, nonneoplastic brain tissue, or PBMCs (not recorded which). These TCRs come from a human donor with low-grade glioma or glioblastoma, undergoing nonglioma brain surgery, or in good health (not recorded which).

This clonotype was counted a few times. The chain uses TRBV3-1 and TRBJ1-5; D unresolved. The CDR3 length is 11 residues. Germline V gene sequence: CDR1 LGHDT, CDR2 YNNKEL (reference sequence). V dropped 0 bases and J dropped 9 bases, with 3 bases sitting between them. CDR3 sequence reads: CASSQDGPQHF. Written as DNA, the CDR3 is TGTGCCAGCAGCCAAGATGGGCCCCAGCATTTT.

A word on this clonotype: A single base separates this from a much larger clone, so it may be a read error. This sequence joins TRBV27 and TRBJ1-1; D gene ambiguous. Germline values: CDR1 MNHEY, CDR2 SMNVEV (reference sequence). There are 13 residues in the CDR3. Here the CDR3 DNA reads TGTGCCAACAGTTTAAAAGGGTCCACTGAAGCTTTCTTT. As protein: CANSLKGSTEAFF.

This chain uses TRBV5-4 with TRBJ2-1; D unclear. V lost 1 base and J 8 bases, leaving 7 bases between the germline ends. The CDR3 has 12 residues. In germline, CDR1 is SGHNT, CDR2 YYREEE (reference sequence). CDR3 nucleotide sequence: TGTGCCAGCAGCTTGTCTAGGCATGAGCAGTTCTTC. Protein product: CASSLSRHEQFF.

The genes are TRBV12-3 or TRBV12-4 and TRBJ2-7; no firm D call. CDR3 length equals 14 residues. V was cut by 7 bases and J by 3 bases, with 16 bases left in between. Here the CDR3 reads CASTNHDRDYEQYF. The CDR3 DNA follows: TGTGCCAGCACCAACCATGACCGAGACTACGAGCAGTACTTC.

This clonotype was observed a handful of times. The chain is built from TRBV28 and TRBJ1-1; D is unclear. V was pared by 3 bases and J by 5 bases, with 10 bases between. Germline V CDR1 and CDR2: MDHEN, SYDVKM. CDR3 size: 13 residues. The CDR3 DNA reads TGTGCCAGCAGTTTCAGGTTGGGGACTGAAGCTTTCTTT. Translated, it gives CASSFRLGTEAFF.

A word on this clonotype: Possible read error: a much larger clone is one base away. The CDR3 spells CSARVGEDTEALF. The CDR3 region has the DNA TGCAGTGCTAGAGTAGGGGAGGACACTGAAGCTCTCTTT. The chain recombines TRBV20-1 with TRBJ1-1, with a possible D match to TRBD1 (5 bases). This CDR3 comprises 13 residues. CDR1 and CDR2 from the germline V gene are DFQATT and SNEGSKA (reference sequence).

Turning to this clonotype: One end of the junction is discordant with germline, which a read error may explain. The chain carries TRBV20-1 and TRBJ2-1; TRBD1 might be the D (5 bases). This CDR3 has 15 amino acids. The germline CDR1 and CDR2 sequences are DFQATT and SNEGSKA (reference sequence). DNA of the CDR3: TGCAGTGCTGGAGATCTGGGGCTAGGATTTATTGAGCAGTTCTTC. Amino acids: CSAGDLGLGFIEQFF.

The chain employs TRBV28 and TRBJ2-1; D is possibly TRBD1 (5 bases). The CDR3 extends over 14 amino acids. Germline loops: CDR1 MDHEN, CDR2 SYDVKM. The V end lost 4 bases, the J end lost 8 bases, and 15 bases lay between the germline ends. CDR3 loop: CASSSDSEGYEQFF. CDR3 coding DNA: TGTGCCAGCAGTTCCGACAGCGAAGGGTATGAGCAGTTCTTC.